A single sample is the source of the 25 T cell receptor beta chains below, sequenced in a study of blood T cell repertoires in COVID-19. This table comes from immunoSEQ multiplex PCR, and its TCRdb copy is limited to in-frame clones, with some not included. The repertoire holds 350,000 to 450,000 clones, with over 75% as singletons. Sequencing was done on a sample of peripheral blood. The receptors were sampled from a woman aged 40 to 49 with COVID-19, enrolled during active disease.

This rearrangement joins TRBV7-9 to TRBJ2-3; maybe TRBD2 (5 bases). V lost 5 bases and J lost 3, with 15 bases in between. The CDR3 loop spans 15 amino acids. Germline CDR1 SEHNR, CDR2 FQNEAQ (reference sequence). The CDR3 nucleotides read TGTGCCAGCAGCCGCCTCTTGGGGAGTACAGATACGCAGTATTTT. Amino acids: CASSRLLGSTDTQYF.

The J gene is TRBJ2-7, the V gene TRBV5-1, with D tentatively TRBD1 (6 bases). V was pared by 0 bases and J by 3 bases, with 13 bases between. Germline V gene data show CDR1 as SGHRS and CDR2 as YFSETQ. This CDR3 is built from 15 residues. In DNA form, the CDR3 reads TGCGCCAGCAGCTTGGACTACAGGGACCTCTACGAGCAGTACTTC. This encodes CASSLDYRDLYEQYF.

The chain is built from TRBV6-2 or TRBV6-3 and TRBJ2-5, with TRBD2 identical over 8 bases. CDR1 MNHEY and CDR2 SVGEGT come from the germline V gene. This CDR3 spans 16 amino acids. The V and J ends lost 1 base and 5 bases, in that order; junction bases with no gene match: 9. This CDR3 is CASSYFDRGGRETQYF. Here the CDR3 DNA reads TGTGCCAGCAGTTACTTTGATCGGGGGGGCCGGGAGACCCAGTACTTC.

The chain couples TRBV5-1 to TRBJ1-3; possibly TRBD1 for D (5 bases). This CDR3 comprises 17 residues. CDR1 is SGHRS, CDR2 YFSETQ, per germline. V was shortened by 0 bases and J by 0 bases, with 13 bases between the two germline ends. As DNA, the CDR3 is TGCGCCAGCAGCTTGGGATCTGACAGACTCTCTGGAAACACCATATATTTT. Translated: CASSLGSDRLSGNTIYF.

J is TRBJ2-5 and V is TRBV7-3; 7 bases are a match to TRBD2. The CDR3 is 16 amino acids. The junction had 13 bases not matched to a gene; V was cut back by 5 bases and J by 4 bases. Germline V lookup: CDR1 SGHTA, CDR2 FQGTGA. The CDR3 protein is CASSPGGGSSAETQYF. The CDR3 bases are TGTGCCAGCAGCCCTGGGGGAGGGAGCTCAGCAGAGACCCAGTACTTC. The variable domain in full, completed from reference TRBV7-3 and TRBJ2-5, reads GAGVSQTPSNKVTEKGKYVELRCDPISGHTALYWYRQSLGQGPEFLIYFQGTGAADDSGLPNDRFFAVRPEGSVSTLKIQRTERGDSAVYLCASSPGGGSSAETQYFGPGTRLLVL.

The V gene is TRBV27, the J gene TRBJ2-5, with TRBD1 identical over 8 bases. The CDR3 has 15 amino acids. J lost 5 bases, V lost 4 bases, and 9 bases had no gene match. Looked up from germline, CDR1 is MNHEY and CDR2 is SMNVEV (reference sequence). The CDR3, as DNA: TGTGCCAGCAGTTGGTCCAGGGGGCCTGGGGAGACCCAGTACTTC. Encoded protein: CASSWSRGPGETQYF.

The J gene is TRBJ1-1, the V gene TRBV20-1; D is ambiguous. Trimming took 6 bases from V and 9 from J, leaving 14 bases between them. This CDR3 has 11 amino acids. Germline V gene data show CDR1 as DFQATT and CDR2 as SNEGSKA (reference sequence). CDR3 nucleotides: TGCAGTGCCTTACTGGGCAGTCAAGCTTTCTTT. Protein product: CSALLGSQAFF.

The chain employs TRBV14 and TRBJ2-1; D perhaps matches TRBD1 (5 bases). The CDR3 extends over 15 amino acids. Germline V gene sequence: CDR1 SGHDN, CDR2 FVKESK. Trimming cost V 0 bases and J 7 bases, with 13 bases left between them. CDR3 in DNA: TGTGCCAGCAGCCAAGATTACCAGGGTCGAAATGAGCAGTTCTTC. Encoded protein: CASSQDYQGRNEQFF.

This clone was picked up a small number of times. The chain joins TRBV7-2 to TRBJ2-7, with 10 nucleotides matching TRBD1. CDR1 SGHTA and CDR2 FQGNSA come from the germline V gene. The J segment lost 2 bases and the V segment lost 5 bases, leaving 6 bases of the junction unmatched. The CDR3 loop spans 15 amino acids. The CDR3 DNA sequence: TGTGCCAGCAGCCCCTCGGGGACAGGGGCCTACGAGCAGTACTTC. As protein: CASSPSGTGAYEQYF. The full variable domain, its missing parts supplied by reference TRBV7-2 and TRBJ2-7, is GAGVSQSPSNKVTEKGKDVELRCDPISGHTALYWYRQSLGQGLEFLIYFQGNSAPDKSGLPSDRFSAERTGGSVSTLTIQRTQQEDSAVYLCASSPSGTGAYEQYFGPGTRLTVT.

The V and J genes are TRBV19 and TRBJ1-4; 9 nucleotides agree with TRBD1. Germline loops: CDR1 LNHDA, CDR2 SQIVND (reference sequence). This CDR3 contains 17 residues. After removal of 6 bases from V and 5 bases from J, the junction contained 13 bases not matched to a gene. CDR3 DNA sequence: TGTGCCAGTAGCCTCCGGGACAGGGTAGCTTCAAATGAAAAACTGTTTTTT. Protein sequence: CASSLRDRVASNEKLFF.

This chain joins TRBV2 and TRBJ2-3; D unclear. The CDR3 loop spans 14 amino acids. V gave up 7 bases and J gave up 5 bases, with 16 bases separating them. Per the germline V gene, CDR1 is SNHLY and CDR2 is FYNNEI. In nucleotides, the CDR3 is TGTGCCAGCATGAGGCCGGCAGCCCGAGATACGCAGTATTTT. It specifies CASMRPAARDTQYF.

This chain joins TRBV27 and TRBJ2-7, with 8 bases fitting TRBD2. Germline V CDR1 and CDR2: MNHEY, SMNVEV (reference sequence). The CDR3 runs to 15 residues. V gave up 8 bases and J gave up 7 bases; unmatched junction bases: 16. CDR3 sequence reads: CASSVVAGGVWEQYF. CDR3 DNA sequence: TGTGCCAGCTCCGTGGTGGCGGGAGGAGTGTGGGAGCAGTACTTC.

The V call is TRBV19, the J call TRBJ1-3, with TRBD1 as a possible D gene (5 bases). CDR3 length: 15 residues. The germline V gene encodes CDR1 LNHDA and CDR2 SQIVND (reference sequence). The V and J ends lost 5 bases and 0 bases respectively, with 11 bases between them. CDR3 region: CASSVRQSSGNTIYF. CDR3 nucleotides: TGTGCCAGTAGTGTAAGACAGTCCTCTGGAAACACCATATATTTT.

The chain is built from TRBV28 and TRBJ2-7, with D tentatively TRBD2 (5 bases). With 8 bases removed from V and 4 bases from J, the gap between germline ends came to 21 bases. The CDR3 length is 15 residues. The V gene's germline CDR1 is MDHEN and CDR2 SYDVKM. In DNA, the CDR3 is TGTGCCAGCTTTCAAGCGGATAGAGGCAATTACGAGCAGTACTTC. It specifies CASFQADRGNYEQYF.

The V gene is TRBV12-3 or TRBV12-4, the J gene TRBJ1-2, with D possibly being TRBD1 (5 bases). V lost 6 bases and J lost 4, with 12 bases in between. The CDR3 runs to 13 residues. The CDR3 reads CASRRTQTYGYTF. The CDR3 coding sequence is TGTGCCAGCAGACGGACACAAACCTATGGCTACACCTTC.

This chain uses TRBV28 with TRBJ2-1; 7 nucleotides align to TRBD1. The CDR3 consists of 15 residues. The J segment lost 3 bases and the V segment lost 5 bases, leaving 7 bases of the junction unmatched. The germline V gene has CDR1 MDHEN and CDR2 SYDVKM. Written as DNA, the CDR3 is TGTGCCAGCAGTCGAAGACAGGGAGACTACAATGAGCAGTTCTTC. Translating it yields CASSRRQGDYNEQFF. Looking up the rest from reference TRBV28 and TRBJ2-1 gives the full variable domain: DVKVTQSSRYLVKRTGEKVFLECVQDMDHENMFWYRQDPGLGLRLIYFSYDVKMKEKGDIPEGYSVSREKKERFSLILESASTNQTSMYLCASSRRQGDYNEQFFGPGTRLTVL.

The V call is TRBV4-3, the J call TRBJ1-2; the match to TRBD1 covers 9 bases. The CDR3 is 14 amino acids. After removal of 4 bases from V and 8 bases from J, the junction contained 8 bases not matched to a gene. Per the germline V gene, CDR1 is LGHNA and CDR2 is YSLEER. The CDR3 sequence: CASSPGDRDGGYTF. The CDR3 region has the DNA TGCGCCAGCAGCCCAGGGGACAGGGATGGCGGCTACACCTTC.

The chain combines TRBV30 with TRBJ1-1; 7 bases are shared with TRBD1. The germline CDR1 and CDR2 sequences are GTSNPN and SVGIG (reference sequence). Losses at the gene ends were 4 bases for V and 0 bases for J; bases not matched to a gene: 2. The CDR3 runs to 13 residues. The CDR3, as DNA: TGTGCCTGGACAGACAGGGTGAACACTGAAGCTTTCTTT. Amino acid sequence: CAWTDRVNTEAFF.

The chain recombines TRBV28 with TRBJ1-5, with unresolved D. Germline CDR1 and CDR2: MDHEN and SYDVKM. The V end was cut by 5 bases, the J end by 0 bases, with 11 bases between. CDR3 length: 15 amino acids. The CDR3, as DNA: TGTGCCAGCAGTGCGGCCGTTTATAGCAATCAGCCCCAGCATTTT. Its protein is CASSAAVYSNQPQHF.

CDR3 DNA: TGTGCCAGCAGTTTCCGGGGGTCGTTGAATGAGCAGTTCTTC. Its translation is CASSFRGSLNEQFF. This chain connects TRBV28 to TRBJ2-1; TRBD2 might be the D (6 bases). V was shortened by 3 bases and J by 7 bases, with 13 bases between the two germline ends. The CDR3 has 14 amino acids. The germline CDR1 and CDR2 sequences are MDHEN and SYDVKM.

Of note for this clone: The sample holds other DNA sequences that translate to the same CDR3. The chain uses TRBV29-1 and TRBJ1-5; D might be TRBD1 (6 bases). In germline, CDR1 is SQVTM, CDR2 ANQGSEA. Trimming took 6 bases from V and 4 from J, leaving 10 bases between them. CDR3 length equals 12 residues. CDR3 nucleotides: TGCAGCGTGGGGGCGGAGAATCAGCCCCAGCATTTT. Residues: CSVGAENQPQHF.

CDR3 DNA sequence: TGTGCCAGCAGACTCGCCGGGGGGAGAGGGCAGCCCCAGCATTTT. Its protein product is CASRLAGGRGQPQHF. The rearrangement joins TRBV27 to TRBJ1-5; maybe TRBD1 (5 bases). The V and J ends lost 6 bases and 7 bases respectively, with 19 bases between them. This CDR3 region has 15 residues. Germline assignment: CDR1 MNHEY and CDR2 SMNVEV (reference sequence).

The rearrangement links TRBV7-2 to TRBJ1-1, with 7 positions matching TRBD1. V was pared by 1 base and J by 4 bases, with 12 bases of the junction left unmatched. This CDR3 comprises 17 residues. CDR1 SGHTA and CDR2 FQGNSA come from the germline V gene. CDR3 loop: CASSLVGVTGRVTEAFF. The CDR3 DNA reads TGTGCCAGCAGCTTAGTAGGTGTGACAGGGAGAGTCACTGAAGCTTTCTTT.

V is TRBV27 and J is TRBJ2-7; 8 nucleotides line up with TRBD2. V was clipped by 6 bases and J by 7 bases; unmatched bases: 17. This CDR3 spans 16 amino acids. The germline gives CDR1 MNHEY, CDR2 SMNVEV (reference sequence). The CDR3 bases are TGTGCCAGCAGACCAACCGGGGCGGGAGGACTGGGGGAGCAGTACTTC. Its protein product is CASRPTGAGGLGEQYF.

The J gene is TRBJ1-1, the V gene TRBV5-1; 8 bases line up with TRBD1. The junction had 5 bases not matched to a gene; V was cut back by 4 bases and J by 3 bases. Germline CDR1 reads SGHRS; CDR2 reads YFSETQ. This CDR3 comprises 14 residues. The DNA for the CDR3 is TGCGCCAGCAGCCGGACAGGGCCTGACACTGAAGCTTTCTTT. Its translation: CASSRTGPDTEAFF.